This entry concerns a single TCR beta chain. Its antigen is unknown. The record originates from a study of CD8+ T cells in alopecia areata. Study-wide background: Treated patients were given 5 to 10 mg oral tofacitinib twice daily. Study outcomes and limitations: Scalp data also include sequences from resident alphabeta T cells of normal skin.

Individuals with alopecia areata gave both lesional scalp punch biopsies and peripheral blood for collection. CDR1 SQVTM and CDR2 ANQGSEA come from the germline V gene. V was trimmed by 4 bases and J by 9 bases, leaving 16 bases between them. The length of the CDR3 is 13 residues. RNA was isolated and reverse transcribed to cDNA, the sequencing template. Measured with immunoSEQ multiplex PCR; TCRdb has only the in-frame clones, and not every one. This sample has approximately 91,000 clones, with roughly 47% found just once. Sequenced sample: CD4+ T cells sorted from blood. The TCR was taken from a human donor with alopecia areata. The chain uses TRBV29-1 and TRBJ2-1; D is undetermined. Written as DNA, the CDR3 is TGCAGCGTTGGGATGAGTGGGTCCCCTGAGCAGTTCTTC. This sequence encodes CSVGMSGSPEQFF.